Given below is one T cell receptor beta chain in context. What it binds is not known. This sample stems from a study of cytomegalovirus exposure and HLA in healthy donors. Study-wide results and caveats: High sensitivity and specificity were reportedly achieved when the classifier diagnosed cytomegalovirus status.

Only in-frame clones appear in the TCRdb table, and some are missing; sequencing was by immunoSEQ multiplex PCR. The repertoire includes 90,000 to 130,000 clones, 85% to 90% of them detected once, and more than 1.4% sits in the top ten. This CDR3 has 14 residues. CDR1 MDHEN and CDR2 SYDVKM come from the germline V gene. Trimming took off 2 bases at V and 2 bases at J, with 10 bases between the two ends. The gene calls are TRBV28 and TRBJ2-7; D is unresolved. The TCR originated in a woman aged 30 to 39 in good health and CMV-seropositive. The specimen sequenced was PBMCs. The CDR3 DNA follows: TGTGCCAGCAGTTTAGTAGTGACTGCCTACGAGCAGTACTTC. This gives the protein CASSLVVTAYEQYF.